This T cell receptor (beta chain) originates from a study of T-cell reconstitution after alpha-beta-depleted transplantation in children. Study conclusions and caveats: Surviving recipient T cells and thymic progenitors produced the high day-60 TCRbeta diversity seen in some patients. As was reported, about two months after transplant, alpha-beta T cells came from several hundred expanded graft clones. After one year, T-cell counts and TCRbeta diversity mostly came from new T cells.

The library targeted TCRbeta and was prepared with unique molecular identifiers. In TCRdb, the PCR reads were re-called with MiXCR into one record per CDR3 protein. The sample holds fewer than 750,000 distinct CDR3 sequences, roughly 30% seen once. The CDR3 is made up of 15 amino acids. Trimming shortened V by 3 bases and J by 4 bases, and 13 bases separated the two germline ends. Germline values: CDR1 SGHRS, CDR2 YFSETQ. This clonotype was counted only a few times. The antigen remains undetermined. This TCR came from a boy less than two years old with Wiskott-Aldrich syndrome, due to receive a stem cell transplant. Sequenced here: PBMCs, sampled before TCRalphabeta/CD19-depleted stem cell transplant. V gene TRBV5-1 combines with J gene TRBJ2-2; D ambiguous. The CDR3 sequence: CASSSASSTTGELFF. The CDR3 DNA follows: TGCGCCAGCAGCTCCGCGTCTAGTACCACCGGGGAGCTGTTTTTT.